This passage covers 24 T cell receptor beta chains from one sample sequenced in a study of blood T cells in healthy people across ages (dated by TCRdb to the mid-2010s). Receptor libraries were prepared by 5' RACE. The sequencer listed for this sample is Illumina HiSeq 2500. A second about 7 to 11 cycle PCR used a sample-barcoded 5' primer and a J-beta primer mix. Using fastp at Q25 and MiXCR, TCRdb reprocessed the public reads and kept productive beta chains. Rows are combined by CDR3 protein, so each entry shows the most common genes and DNA. In all, the sample holds about 1.4 million distinct CDR3 sequences, and roughly 64% of those were seen once. The biggest ten clones account for over 6.5% of the sample. The sample taken for sequencing was blood. Every receptor here comes from a man younger than 30 in good health.

This clonotype was recorded once. V is TRBV28 and J is TRBJ2-3; D gene unclear. V was clipped by 6 bases and J by 6 bases, with 19 bases between them. Germline loops: CDR1 MDHEN, CDR2 SYDVKM. The CDR3 covers 15 residues. The CDR3 region has the DNA TGTGCCAGCAGAGATCTTATCGTCTTGGGCGATACGCAGTATTTT. Translated, it gives CASRDLIVLGDTQYF.

The chain employs TRBV12-3 or TRBV12-4 and TRBJ1-2; possible D gene TRBD1, 5 bases. This CDR3 comprises 13 residues. Trimming removed 7 bases at V and 3 bases at J, with 12 bases between. The chain's CDR3 is CASTGGIYYGYTF. The CDR3 DNA sequence: TGTGCCAGCACCGGGGGGATCTACTATGGCTACACCTTC.

This chain connects TRBV11-2 to TRBJ2-3; tentative D call: TRBD1 (6 bases). The CDR3 runs to 15 residues. Germline CDR1 SGHAT, CDR2 FQNNGV. Trimming took off 7 bases at V and 2 bases at J, with 16 bases between the two ends. The CDR3, as DNA: TGTGCCAGCACAGGGGCCCAACACCACACAGATACGCAGTATTTT. Protein sequence: CASTGAQHHTDTQYF.

This rearrangement joins TRBV24-1 to TRBJ1-2; possible D gene TRBD1, 5 bases. Trimming pared 3 bases from V and 1 base from J, leaving 8 bases between. CDR1 is KGHDR, CDR2 SFDVKD, per germline. The CDR3 is 14 residues long. CDR3 region: CATSDGRVNYGYTF. Written as DNA, the CDR3 is TGTGCCACCAGTGATGGCAGGGTTAACTATGGCTACACCTTC.

The chain employs TRBV7-2 and TRBJ1-6; TRBD1 matches at 7 bases. V shed 5 bases, J shed 16 bases, and the junction held 5 bases outside the gene matches. The CDR3 covers 11 residues. Germline loops: CDR1 SGHTA, CDR2 FQGNSA. Here the CDR3 reads CASSQGTALHF. CDR3 sequence (DNA): TGTGCCAGCAGCCAAGGGACAGCTCTCCACTTT.

The chain couples TRBV5-1 to TRBJ1-1; unclear D gene. Trimming removed 4 bases from V and 4 bases from J, with 14 bases in between. Per the germline V gene, CDR1 is SGHRS and CDR2 is YFSETQ. The length of the CDR3 is 14 residues. In nucleotides, the CDR3 is TGCGCCAGCAGCCCTGCTACAAGGGTCACTGAAGCTTTCTTT. It encodes CASSPATRVTEAFF. The full variable domain, in which reference TRBV5-1 and TRBJ1-1 provide the parts outside the CDR3, is KAGVTQTPRYLIKTRGQQVTLSCSPISGHRSVSWYQQTPGQGLQFLFEYFSETQRNKGNFPGRFSGRQFSNSRSEMNVSTLELGDSALYLCASSPATRVTEAFFGQGTRLTVV.

The rearrangement links TRBV4-3 to TRBJ2-2; tentative D call: TRBD2 (5 bases). CDR3 length: 14 residues. Germline CDR1 reads LGHNA; CDR2 reads YSLEER. Trimming took 1 base from V and 6 from J, leaving 9 bases between them. CDR3: CASSQGTGSGELFF. The CDR3 DNA sequence: TGCGCCAGCAGCCAAGGGACGGGGTCCGGGGAGCTGTTTTTT.

This clonotype was seen a handful of times. The chain couples TRBV6-1 to TRBJ2-7; TRBD2 matches at 13 bases. CDR1 and CDR2 (germline): MNHNS, SASEGT. CDR3 length: 16 residues. J was trimmed by 4 bases and V by 5 bases; bases with no gene match: 8. DNA of the CDR3: TGTGCCAGCAGTCCCAGGACTAGCGGGAGTGTTTACGAGCAGTACTTC. This sequence encodes CASSPRTSGSVYEQYF.

The rearrangement uses TRBV12-3 or TRBV12-4 and TRBJ2-3, with 8 bases that match TRBD2. The trim removed 7 bases at V and 0 bases at J, leaving 9 bases unmatched. The CDR3 is 16 residues long. The CDR3 is CASTPSPGGSTDTQYF. CDR3 DNA sequence: TGTGCCAGCACTCCCTCACCGGGGGGGAGCACAGATACGCAGTATTTT.

This clonotype was detected a few times. V is TRBV10-3 and J is TRBJ2-7; D might be TRBD1 (5 bases). The CDR3 has 14 residues. CDR1 and CDR2 (germline): ENHRY, SYGVKD. Deletions cut 5 bases from V and 3 bases from J, with 14 bases between. CDR3 region: CAISNQGPIYEQYF. CDR3 in DNA: TGTGCCATCAGTAATCAGGGCCCTATCTACGAGCAGTACTTC.

This clonotype was seen more than once but under ten times. The chain couples TRBV27 to TRBJ2-1, with a possible D match to TRBD2 (6 bases). Germline loops: CDR1 MNHEY, CDR2 SMNVEV (reference sequence). Trimming shortened V by 3 bases and J by 8 bases, and 11 bases separated the two germline ends. This CDR3 comprises 13 residues. The CDR3 loop reads CASSLRGEDEQFF. The DNA for the CDR3 is TGTGCCAGCAGTTTGCGGGGAGAGGATGAGCAGTTCTTC.

J is TRBJ2-5 and V is TRBV20-1; D may be TRBD2 (5 bases). This CDR3 spans 17 amino acids. V shed 2 bases and J shed 0 bases, with 19 bases lying between them. Germline CDR1 reads DFQATT; CDR2 reads SNEGSKA (reference sequence). The CDR3 region is CSARPLPSGSYQETQYF. As DNA, the CDR3 is TGCAGTGCTAGACCCCTCCCCAGCGGTTCTTACCAAGAGACCCAGTACTTC.

The genes are TRBV29-1 and TRBJ2-1; D may be TRBD1 or TRBD2 (5 bases each). V lost 0 bases and J lost 8, with 20 bases in between. The CDR3 covers 16 residues. The germline gives CDR1 SQVTM, CDR2 ANQGSEA. CDR3 amino acids: CSVEDGTGPWGYEQFF. The CDR3 coding sequence is TGCAGCGTTGAAGACGGAACGGGTCCTTGGGGGTATGAGCAGTTCTTC.

The chain couples TRBV2 to TRBJ2-1, with D uncertain. The CDR3 extends over 14 amino acids. The V gene's germline CDR1 is SNHLY and CDR2 FYNNEI. V was clipped by 7 bases and J by 2 bases, with 12 bases between them. CDR3 sequence (DNA): TGTGCCAGCACTAACCAGAGGACCTACAATGAGCAGTTCTTC. This encodes CASTNQRTYNEQFF.

This clonotype was observed a single time. J is TRBJ2-2 and V is TRBV12-5, with D unclear. V shed 6 bases and J shed 10 bases, with 15 bases lying between them. The germline gives CDR1 LGHNT, CDR2 FRNRAP. The CDR3 has 13 residues. This chain's CDR3 is CASGPGPLVELFF. DNA for the CDR3: TGTGCTAGTGGCCCGGGCCCCTTGGTGGAGCTGTTTTTT.

This clonotype showed up just once. CDR3 amino acids: CASSPSGRAGELFF. The CDR3 coding sequence is TGTGCCAGCAGTCCTAGCGGGAGGGCCGGGGAGCTGTTTTTT. V and J are TRBV12-3 or TRBV12-4 and TRBJ2-2; 12 bases map to TRBD2. The V segment lost 5 bases and the J segment 6 bases; nucleotides outside the gene matches: 1. The length of the CDR3 is 14 residues.

This rearrangement joins TRBV12-3 or TRBV12-4 to TRBJ2-2; D is unresolved. The CDR3 has 12 residues. Trimming stripped 6 bases from V and 5 bases from J, with 7 bases between. CDR3 DNA sequence: TGTGCCAGCAGCCCCGAGACCGGGGAGCTGTTTTTT. Translating gives CASSPETGELFF.

The chain has TRBV27 and TRBJ2-1, with D possibly TRBD2 on 6 matching bases. The end of the DNA fits TRBJ2-7 better, so the J call may be wrong. The CDR3 is 17 amino acids. Germline V gene data show CDR1 as MNHEY and CDR2 as SMNVEV (reference sequence). CDR3 amino acids: CASSLFSLATTYNEQYF. In DNA form, the CDR3 reads TGTGCCAGCAGTTTATTCTCACTAGCTACTACCTACAATGAGCAGTACTTC.

The chain employs TRBV5-1 and TRBJ1-2; D possibly corresponds to TRBD1 (6 bases). This CDR3 has 15 amino acids. The ends were cut back, 2 bases at V and 4 bases at J, with 15 bases in the middle. Looked up from germline, CDR1 is SGHRS and CDR2 is YFSETQ. For the CDR3, the DNA is TGCGCCAGCAGCTTCGACTCCCGGGACACCTATGGCTACACCTTC. Its protein is CASSFDSRDTYGYTF.

Remarks on this clonotype: At one end, the junction sequence differs from germline, possibly due to a read error. Written as DNA, the CDR3 is TGTGCCAGCAGCTTAGTACTGAACACTGAAGCTTTCTTT. Translating it yields CASSLVLNTEAFF. The V gene is TRBV5-1, the J gene TRBJ1-1; D gene uncertain. CDR3 length: 13 amino acids. CDR1 SGHRS and CDR2 YFSETQ come from the germline V gene.

The gene calls are TRBV11-2 and TRBJ2-5; maybe TRBD2 (7 bases). This CDR3 is 16 amino acids long. The V and J ends lost 5 bases and 11 bases respectively, with 27 bases between them. Germline CDR1 is SGHAT and CDR2 is FQNNGV. The CDR3 nucleotides are TGTGCCAGCAGCCTATGGGTTGGGGGGGCGTCGAATGAGCAGTACTTC. It codes for CASSLWVGGASNEQYF.

The chain employs TRBV29-1 and TRBJ2-1; 11 bases are shared with TRBD1. Germline assignment: CDR1 SQVTM and CDR2 ANQGSEA. V trimming: 5 bases; J trimming: 9 bases; junction bases outside the gene matches: 3. CDR3 length: 12 residues. This chain's CDR3 is CSVRDRGAEQFF. CDR3 DNA sequence: TGCAGCGTTCGGGACAGGGGGGCTGAGCAGTTCTTC.

In this sample, this clonotype turned up a few times. This chain uses TRBV29-1 with TRBJ2-5; a possible D gene is TRBD2 (5 bases). There are 11 residues in the CDR3. The V end was cut by 3 bases, the J end by 5 bases, with 7 bases between. Germline V lookup: CDR1 SQVTM, CDR2 ANQGSEA. The CDR3 DNA reads TGCAGCGTTGACAGGAGGGAGACCCAGTACTTC. Translating gives CSVDRRETQYF. The whole variable domain, filled in from reference TRBV29-1 and TRBJ2-5, reads SAVISQKPSRDICQRGTSLTIQCQVDSQVTMMFWYRQQPGQSLTLIATANQGSEATYESGFVIDKFPISRPNLTFSTLTVSNMSPEDSSIYLCSVDRRETQYFGPGTRLLVL.

The rearrangement joins TRBV6-2 or TRBV6-3 to TRBJ1-4; D is perhaps TRBD1 (6 bases). Germline V lookup: CDR1 MNHEY, CDR2 SVGEGT. The CDR3 is made up of 15 amino acids. V lost 6 bases to trimming and J lost 8 bases, with 19 bases between them. The CDR3 nucleotides read TGTGCCAGCAGCAACCGCAGGGGAGGCTTCGAAAAACTGTTTTTT. Amino acids: CASSNRRGGFEKLFF.